The sample holds a few counts of the clone carrying this TCR beta chain. Antigen specificity is unknown. The CDR3 is 17 amino acids. The germline CDR1 and CDR2 sequences are SEHNR and FQNEAQ (reference sequence). J lost 3 bases, V lost 1 base, and 9 bases had no gene match. The entry originates in a study of T-cell memory formation after mild COVID-19. TCR alpha and TCR beta cDNA libraries carrying sample barcodes and UMIs came from 5'RACE with constant-segment primers. MiXCR was run by TCRdb on the 5' RACE reads, yielding one entry per CDR3 protein. The sample records 150,000 to 200,000 distinct CDR3 sequences, roughly 31% being singletons. Study outcomes and limitations: Mostly located in CM and EM were contracting CD4+ clones, with contracting CD8+ clones located in EMRA.

Sequencing was carried out using PBMCs or a T cell subset sorted from them (not recorded which). V and J are TRBV7-9 and TRBJ2-3, with TRBD1 identical over 8 bases. This TCR derives from an adult woman who had mild COVID-19 (a few samples of this study predate the infection). Cell type and time point are not known. The CDR3 loop is CASSLEDRVLPTDTQYF. In DNA, the CDR3 is TGTGCCAGCAGCTTAGAGGACAGGGTCCTCCCAACAGATACGCAGTATTTT.